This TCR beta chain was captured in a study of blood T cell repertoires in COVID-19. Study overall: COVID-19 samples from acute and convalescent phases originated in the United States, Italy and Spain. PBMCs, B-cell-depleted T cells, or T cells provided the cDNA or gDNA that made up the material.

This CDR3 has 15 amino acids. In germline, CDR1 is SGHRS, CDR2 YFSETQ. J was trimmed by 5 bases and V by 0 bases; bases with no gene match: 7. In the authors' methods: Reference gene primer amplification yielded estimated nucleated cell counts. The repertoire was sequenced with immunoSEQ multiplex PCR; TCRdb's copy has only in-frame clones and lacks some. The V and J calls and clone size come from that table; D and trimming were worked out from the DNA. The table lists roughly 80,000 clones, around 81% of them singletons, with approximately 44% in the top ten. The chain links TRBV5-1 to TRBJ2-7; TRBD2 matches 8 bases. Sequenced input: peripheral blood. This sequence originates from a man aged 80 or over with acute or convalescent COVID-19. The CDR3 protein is CASSLASGTSNEQYF. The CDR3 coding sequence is TGCGCCAGCAGCTTGGCCTCCGGGACTAGTAACGAGCAGTACTTC.